The subject of this entry is one T cell receptor (beta chain). CDR3 size: 13 residues. Trimming removed 10 bases from V and 6 bases from J; junction bases left unmatched: 8. In germline, CDR1 is SNHLY, CDR2 FYNNEI. The sample comes from a study of blood T cell repertoires in COVID-19. Generated by immunoSEQ multiplex PCR, the TCRdb table keeps only in-frame clones and is missing some. The sample lists about 36,000 clones, around 82% occurring once. V gene TRBV2 combines with J gene TRBJ1-2; 10 bases match TRBD1. Sequencing used peripheral blood. The TCR sequence derives from a man between 65 and 85 years old with acute or convalescent COVID-19. The CDR3 coding sequence is TGTGCCACCGGCAGGGGACAGGGGAATGGCTACACCTTC. Translating it yields CATGRGQGNGYTF.